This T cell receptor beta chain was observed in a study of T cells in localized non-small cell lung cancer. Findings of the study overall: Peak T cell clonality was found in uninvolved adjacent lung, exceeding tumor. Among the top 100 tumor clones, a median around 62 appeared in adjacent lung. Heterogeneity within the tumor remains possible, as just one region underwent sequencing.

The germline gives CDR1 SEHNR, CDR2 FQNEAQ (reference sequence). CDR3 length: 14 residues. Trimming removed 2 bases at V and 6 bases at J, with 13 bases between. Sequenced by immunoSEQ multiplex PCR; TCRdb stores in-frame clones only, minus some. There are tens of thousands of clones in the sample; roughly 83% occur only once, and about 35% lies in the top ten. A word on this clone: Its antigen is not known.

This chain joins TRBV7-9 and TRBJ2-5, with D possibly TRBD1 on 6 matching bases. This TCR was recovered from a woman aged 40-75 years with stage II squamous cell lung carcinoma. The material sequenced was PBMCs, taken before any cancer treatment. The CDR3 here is CASSLILQGKTQYF. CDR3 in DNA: TGTGCCAGCAGCTTAATCCTACAGGGAAAGACCCAGTACTTC. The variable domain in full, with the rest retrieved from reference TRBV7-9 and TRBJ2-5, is DTGVSQNPRHKITKRGQNVTFRCDPISEHNRLYWYRQTLGQGPEFLTYFQNEAQLEKSRLLSDRFSAERPKGSFSTLEIQRTEQGDSAMYLCASSLILQGKTQYFGPGTRLLVL.